These 26 T cell receptor beta chains share one sample of origin, sequenced in a study of blood T cell repertoires in COVID-19. Some clones are missing from TCRdb's copy, which holds only in-frame ones; the method was immunoSEQ multiplex PCR. The sample holds fewer than 350,000 clones, roughly nine tenths seen once. The sequencing input was peripheral blood. These receptors all come from a woman in her 30s with COVID-19, enrolled during active disease.

This chain connects TRBV7-7 to TRBJ2-5; 10 positions match TRBD2. The junction had 5 bases not matched to a gene; V was cut back by 0 bases and J by 4 bases. CDR1 and CDR2 from the germline V gene are SSHAT and FNYEAQ (reference sequence). The CDR3 length is 16 residues. The CDR3 sequence: CASSLAPGLATETQYF. The CDR3 nucleotides are TGTGCCAGCAGCTTAGCGCCGGGACTAGCGACAGAGACCCAGTACTTC. Drawing the rest from reference TRBV7-7 and TRBJ2-5, the complete variable domain is GAGVSQSPRYKVTKRGQDVTLRCDPISSHATLYWYQQALGQGPEFLTYFNYEAQPDKSGLPSDRFSAERPEGSISTLTIQRTEQRDSAMYRCASSLAPGLATETQYFGPGTRLLVL.

The gene calls are TRBV29-1 and TRBJ1-2; 8 bases are shared with TRBD1. The CDR3 length is 12 residues. Germline CDR1 SQVTM, CDR2 ANQGSEA. V lost 6 bases and J lost 8; bases outside the gene matches: 8. The CDR3 spells CSVQSNRGGYTF. CDR3 sequence (DNA): TGCAGCGTCCAGAGTAACAGGGGGGGCTACACCTTC.

The chain couples TRBV5-1 to TRBJ2-5; the match to TRBD1 covers 11 bases. Germline V lookup: CDR1 SGHRS, CDR2 YFSETQ. Trimming removed 4 bases from V and 5 bases from J; junction bases left unmatched: 4. This CDR3 is 14 amino acids long. CDR3 region: CASSAGTGGETQYF. The CDR3, as DNA: TGCGCCAGCAGCGCAGGGACAGGGGGTGAGACCCAGTACTTC.

CDR3 loop: CASSPTGQVFSPLHF. CDR3 nucleotide sequence: TGTGCCAGCAGCCCTACCGGACAGGTTTTCTCACCCCTCCACTTT. The chain combines TRBV3-1 (or the pseudogene TRBV3-2) with TRBJ1-6; 7 nucleotides agree with TRBD1. The V segment lost 4 bases and the J segment 10 bases; nucleotides outside the gene matches: 10. Germline CDR1 reads LGHDT; CDR2 reads YNNKEL (reference sequence). The CDR3 is made up of 15 amino acids.

The chain links TRBV27 to TRBJ1-1; D is perhaps TRBD1 (5 bases). V was shortened by 5 bases and J by 3 bases, with 16 bases between the two germline ends. Germline CDR1 MNHEY, CDR2 SMNVEV (reference sequence). The CDR3 is 15 residues long. CDR3 nucleotide sequence: TGTGCCAGCAGTCCCTCGGGGGGGTGGCACACTGAAGCTTTCTTT. Amino acid sequence: CASSPSGGWHTEAFF.

The V call is TRBV2, the J call TRBJ2-3; the match to TRBD2 covers 8 bases. Germline loops: CDR1 SNHLY, CDR2 FYNNEI. This CDR3 comprises 15 residues. Trimming cost V 5 bases and J 4 bases; bases outside gene matches: 8. CDR3 residues: CASSYGGAMSDTQYF. The CDR3 DNA sequence: TGTGCCAGCAGTTACGGGGGGGCTATGTCAGATACGCAGTATTTT.

V gene TRBV9 combines with J gene TRBJ1-4; 10 bases agree with TRBD1. The germline V gene has CDR1 SGDLS and CDR2 YYNGEE. V lost 3 bases to trimming and J lost 7 bases; unmatched junction nucleotides: 12. The CDR3 covers 17 residues. CDR3 sequence reads: CASSARQGARLGEKLFF. CDR3 coding DNA: TGTGCCAGCAGCGCCCGACAGGGGGCGCGTTTAGGTGAAAAACTGTTTTTT.

The rearrangement uses TRBV5-5 and TRBJ1-6; D might be TRBD1 (6 bases). CDR1 and CDR2 from the germline V gene are SGHKS and YYEKEE (reference sequence). The V end was cut by 2 bases, the J end by 10 bases, with 16 bases between. The CDR3 extends over 15 amino acids. The CDR3 nucleotides read TGTGCCAGCAGCTTAAATCTGGGGGCAAGGTCACCCCTCCACTTT. Its translation is CASSLNLGARSPLHF.

The chain joins TRBV5-4 to TRBJ2-1; 8 nucleotides align to TRBD2. The J segment lost 8 bases and the V segment lost 0 bases, leaving 4 bases of the junction unmatched. The CDR3 is 14 amino acids. From germline, CDR1 is SGHNT and CDR2 YYREEE (reference sequence). Here the CDR3 DNA reads TGTGCCAGCAGCTTGGGGACTAGCTGGGATGAGCAGTTCTTC. Protein: CASSLGTSWDEQFF.

The chain carries TRBV19 and TRBJ2-3; 8 bases agree with TRBD2. Germline CDR1 LNHDA, CDR2 SQIVND (reference sequence). The CDR3 sequence is 16 residues long. Trimming removed 3 bases from V and 2 bases from J; junction bases left unmatched: 7. CDR3 bases: TGTGCCAGTAGTATTGGGTCTAGCGGGCCCACAGATACGCAGTATTTT. Encoded protein: CASSIGSSGPTDTQYF.

The V call is TRBV27, the J call TRBJ1-1, with 7 bases that match TRBD1. The CDR3 loop spans 18 amino acids. CDR1 MNHEY and CDR2 SMNVEV come from the germline V gene (reference sequence). V shed 0 bases and J 0 bases; nucleotides not matched to a gene: 10. CDR3 sequence: CASSLSIGGQTMNTEAFF. The CDR3 DNA reads TGTGCCAGCAGTTTATCAATTGGGGGACAGACTATGAACACTGAAGCTTTCTTT.

The J gene is TRBJ1-2, the V gene TRBV19, with D maybe TRBD1 (5 bases). Trimming shortened V by 9 bases and J by 7 bases, and 21 bases separated the two germline ends. The CDR3 totals 14 residues. Per germline, CDR1 LNHDA and CDR2 SQIVND (reference sequence). The CDR3: CASTVQVSGVGYTF. The CDR3, as DNA: TGTGCCAGCACGGTACAGGTTTCGGGCGTTGGCTACACCTTC.

The CDR3 sequence is CASSPRQGANYEQYF. The CDR3 nucleotides read TGTGCCAGCAGCCCGCGACAGGGGGCCAACTACGAGCAGTACTTC. The J gene is TRBJ2-7, the V gene TRBV3-1 (or the pseudogene TRBV3-2); 10 nucleotides match TRBD1. V trimming: 4 bases; J trimming: 3 bases; junction bases outside the gene matches: 6. The germline CDR1 and CDR2 sequences are LGHDT and YNNKEL (reference sequence). The CDR3 loop spans 15 amino acids.

The chain combines TRBV2 with TRBJ1-5; unclear D gene. Germline lookup yields CDR1 SNHLY and CDR2 FYNNEI. The CDR3 runs to 14 residues. V dropped 2 bases and J dropped 5 bases, with 10 bases sitting between them. CDR3 sequence (DNA): TGTGCCAGCAGTGAATCGCAACGGGATCAGCCCCAGCATTTT. Its translation is CASSESQRDQPQHF.

The chain is built from TRBV30 and TRBJ2-2, with D uncertain. The CDR3 consists of 11 residues. Germline assignment: CDR1 GTSNPN and CDR2 SVGIG (reference sequence). The ends were cut back, 3 bases at V and 5 bases at J, with 4 bases in the middle. The CDR3 protein is CAWRRTGELFF. CDR3 coding DNA: TGTGCCTGGAGGAGGACCGGGGAGCTGTTTTTT.

The gene calls are TRBV11-3 and TRBJ2-5; D may be TRBD2 (6 bases). This CDR3 is built from 15 residues. Trimming shortened V by 5 bases and J by 5 bases, and 18 bases separated the two germline ends. Germline loops: CDR1 SGHNT, CDR2 YENEEA. The CDR3 loop reads CASSPGTSRWETQYF. The CDR3 bases are TGTGCCAGCAGCCCTGGGACTTCTAGGTGGGAGACCCAGTACTTC.

The rearrangement links TRBV15 to TRBJ2-7, with 7 bases aligning to TRBD2. V lost 5 bases, J lost 4 bases, and 11 bases stayed unmatched. The germline V gene has CDR1 LNHNV and CDR2 YYDKDF (reference sequence). This CDR3 contains 15 residues. The CDR3 nucleotides read TGTGCCACCAGCGTCGGGCGAGGGGAGGGTTACGAGCAGTACTTC. This gives the protein CATSVGRGEGYEQYF. The full variable domain, completed using reference TRBV15 and TRBJ2-7, is DAMVIQNPRYQVTQFGKPVTLSCSQTLNHNVMYWYQQKSSQAPKLLFHYYDKDFNNEADTPDNFQSRRPNTSFCFLDIRSPGLGDTAMYLCATSVGRGEGYEQYFGPGTRLTVT.

V is TRBV29-1 and J is TRBJ2-7; 8 positions agree with TRBD1. The CDR3 has 16 residues. Germline V gene data show CDR1 as SQVTM and CDR2 as ANQGSEA. The J segment lost 0 bases and the V segment lost 4 bases, leaving 11 bases of the junction unmatched. For the CDR3, the DNA is TGCAGCGTTGTTCCCAGAGGACAGGGAGCCTCCTACGAGCAGTACTTC. It translates to CSVVPRGQGASYEQYF.

The gene calls are TRBV10-2 and TRBJ2-3; TRBD2 matches 12 bases. This CDR3 region has 15 residues. Trimming removed 6 bases from V and 1 base from J; junction bases left unmatched: 2. Germline CDR1 and CDR2: WSHSY and SAAADI. CDR3 amino acids: CASRASGGGTDTQYF. CDR3 DNA: TGCGCCAGCAGGGCTAGCGGGGGGGGCACAGATACGCAGTATTTT.

This clone showed up just once. V and J are TRBV5-4 and TRBJ1-2; TRBD1 matches at 9 bases. V shed 3 bases and J 7 bases; nucleotides not matched to a gene: 4. Germline CDR1 is SGHNT and CDR2 is YYREEE (reference sequence). This CDR3 region has 13 residues. CDR3 protein: CASSSTGGFGYTF. The CDR3 DNA follows: TGTGCCAGCAGCTCAACAGGGGGCTTTGGCTACACCTTC.

V gene TRBV5-1 combines with J gene TRBJ2-7, with D possibly being TRBD1 (5 bases). There are 16 residues in the CDR3. Germline values: CDR1 SGHRS, CDR2 YFSETQ. The V and J ends lost 3 bases and 3 bases respectively, with 19 bases between them. The CDR3, as DNA: TGCGCCAGCAGCTCGAGCCCAGGGATTGTGTACTACGAGCAGTACTTC. Amino acid sequence: CASSSSPGIVYYEQYF.

About this clone: The same CDR3 is also encoded by other DNA sequences in this sample. The chain uses TRBV19 and TRBJ2-1; TRBD2 matches 9 bases. The CDR3 sequence is 16 residues long. The J segment lost 0 bases and the V segment lost 2 bases, leaving 2 bases of the junction unmatched. Germline assignment: CDR1 LNHDA and CDR2 SQIVND (reference sequence). The DNA of the CDR3 is TGTGCCAGTAGTATAACAGCGGGGGGCTCCTACAATGAGCAGTTCTTC. Its translation: CASSITAGGSYNEQFF. Full variable domain (remainder filled in from reference TRBV19 and TRBJ2-1): DGGITQSPKYLFRKEGQNVTLSCEQNLNHDAMYWYRQDPGQGLRLIYYSQIVNDFQKGDIAEGYSVSREKKESFPLTVTSAQKNPTAFYLCASSITAGGSYNEQFFGPGTRLTVL.

The chain's CDR3 is CASTEADTGELFF. The CDR3 nucleotides are TGTGCCAGCACCGAAGCGGACACCGGGGAGCTGTTTTTT. This chain joins TRBV9 and TRBJ2-2; TRBD2 might be the D (5 bases). Per germline, CDR1 SGDLS and CDR2 YYNGEE. V lost 6 bases and J lost 3, with 9 bases in between. CDR3 length equals 13 residues.

The chain uses TRBV5-4 and TRBJ1-5; D may be TRBD1 (5 bases). CDR3 length: 14 residues. CDR1 SGHNT and CDR2 YYREEE come from the germline V gene (reference sequence). Trimming shortened V by 3 bases and J by 2 bases, and 9 bases separated the two germline ends. The DNA for the CDR3 is TGTGCCAGCAGCTGGTGGGGGGGCAATCAGCCCCAGCATTTT. Protein product: CASSWWGGNQPQHF. The variable domain in full, with the rest retrieved from reference TRBV5-4 and TRBJ1-5, is ETGVTQSPTHLIKTRGQQVTLRCSSQSGHNTVSWYQQALGQGPQFIFQYYREEENGRGNFPPRFSGLQFPNYSSELNVNALELDDSALYLCASSWWGGNQPQHFGDGTRLSIL.

The chain joins TRBV28 to TRBJ2-1; no clear D gene. V lost 3 bases to trimming and J lost 6 bases, with 9 bases between them. CDR3 size: 13 residues. The V gene's germline CDR1 is MDHEN and CDR2 SYDVKM. CDR3 in amino acids: CASSFPGGNEQFF. The CDR3 nucleotides read TGTGCCAGCAGTTTCCCTGGCGGCAATGAGCAGTTCTTC.

This clone turned up a few times. The chain couples TRBV11-2 to TRBJ1-6; D ambiguous. This CDR3 contains 13 residues. V lost 1 base and J lost 14, with 12 bases in between. The germline gives CDR1 SGHAT, CDR2 FQNNGV. CDR3: CASSLGGVKTLHF. Written as DNA, the CDR3 is TGTGCCAGCAGCTTAGGCGGGGTTAAGACCCTCCACTTT.